This TCR beta chain is from a study of blood T cell repertoires in COVID-19 (dated by TCRdb to the early 2020s). Concerning the study at large: Samples covering the acute and convalescent phases of COVID-19 were provided by collaborators in the United States, Italy and Spain. The material from the prospective study consisted of cDNA or gDNA derived from T cells, B-cell-depleted T cells, or PBMCs. Subjects who had been exposed to COVID-19, were actively infected with it, or had recovered from it provided the deeply sampled blood TCRbeta repertoires that made up the dataset. The repertoires were released in a freely available public database intended as a resource for research on the immune response to SARS-CoV-2. The samples were drawn from two sources: the first 160 participants of the ongoing ImmuneRACE study, and approximately 1,300 subjects contributed by 6 global collaborators. Sample metadata almost always included a de-identified subject ID, COVID-19 status, age in years and sex. HLA class I and class II types, where available, came from metadata supplied by the sample provider rather than from assay-based typing. The paper's findings and limits, for the study overall: The amount of clinical and demographic metadata varied by source and participant and was provided uncurated.

Notes on this clone: Its specific antigen is unknown. No base-level quality is on record; no much larger clone is a single base apart.

TCRbeta CDR3 regions were amplified from genomic DNA by means of the immunoSEQ Assay, a bias-controlled multiplex PCR. The paper's processing steps were these. The number of nucleated cells in each sample was estimated from the amplification of reference gene primers within the assay. To quantify the absolute abundance of each unique TCRbeta CDR3 rearrangement, sequence reads were collapsed and filtered. For each sample, productive Simpson clonality was calculated as the square root of Simpson's diversity index across productive rearrangements. Not all clones reach the TCRdb copy of this immuneACCESS table, which keeps in-frame sequences only. Checked studies attribute under half of the gap to unresolved V genes and leave the rest unexplained. V, J and clone size are taken as reported in that table, and D and trimming were inferred from the DNA itself. The sample data list 25,000 to 35,000 clones, and roughly nine tenths of these were observed just once. About a tenth of the sample comes from the top ten.

The collaborating institutions used their own protocols to collect whole blood in K2EDTA tubes. For TCRbeta analysis, collaborators shipped samples in one of three forms: frozen whole blood, isolated PBMCs, or DNA extracted from either of those sample types. The germline V gene sets CDR1 to SGHAT and CDR2 to FQNNGV. The CDR3 numbers 15 residues from cysteine through phenylalanine. Only the CDR3 DNA stays, 45 bases, in frame from base 1. Clipping removes 2 bases from V and 1 base from J, with 3 as the unmatched junction base count. Material for sequencing was peripheral blood. Here the chain combines TRBV11-2 and TRBJ2-3; TRBD1 lines up with 7 middle nucleotides. The source of this sequence is a human donor with active COVID-19. The donor label of this sample is uncertain. The CDR3 protein: CASSLYDRGTDTQYF. The bases read TGTGCCAGCAGCTTATACGACAGGGGCACAGATACGCAGTATTTT.